Sequencing of this TCR beta chain was carried out in a study of shared clonotypes between healthy human individuals. General study results and limits: Unshared clonotypes carried lower generation probabilities than those common to all four donors. Rarefaction analysis demonstrated incomplete sorted-subset sequencing notwithstanding large depth.

The CDR3 has 12 amino acids. Per germline, CDR1 SGHTA and CDR2 FQGTGA. V was pared by 2 bases and J by 4 bases, with 4 bases between. Turning to this clone: Its antigen is still unknown.

The naive CD8 fraction comprised CD45RO-negative cells positively selected for CCR7 and excluded terminally differentiated effector memory CD45RA+ cells. Adults of Caucasian background living in Nashville, Tennessee made up all donors. Each PCR replicate from the sorted subsets contained around 0.2 ug DNA, which is about 31,000 T cell genomes. Assay used: immunoSEQ multiplex PCR; TCRdb lists only in-frame clones, some missing. The sample yields 1.5 million to 2.5 million clones, roughly 94% seen once. The receptor's source is a man between 18 and 29 years old in good health. Sequences were obtained from naive CD8+ T cells sorted from blood. V is TRBV7-3 and J is TRBJ2-3, with D unresolved. The CDR3: CASSLEADTQYF. The CDR3 nucleotides read TGTGCCAGCAGCTTAGAAGCAGATACGCAGTATTTT.